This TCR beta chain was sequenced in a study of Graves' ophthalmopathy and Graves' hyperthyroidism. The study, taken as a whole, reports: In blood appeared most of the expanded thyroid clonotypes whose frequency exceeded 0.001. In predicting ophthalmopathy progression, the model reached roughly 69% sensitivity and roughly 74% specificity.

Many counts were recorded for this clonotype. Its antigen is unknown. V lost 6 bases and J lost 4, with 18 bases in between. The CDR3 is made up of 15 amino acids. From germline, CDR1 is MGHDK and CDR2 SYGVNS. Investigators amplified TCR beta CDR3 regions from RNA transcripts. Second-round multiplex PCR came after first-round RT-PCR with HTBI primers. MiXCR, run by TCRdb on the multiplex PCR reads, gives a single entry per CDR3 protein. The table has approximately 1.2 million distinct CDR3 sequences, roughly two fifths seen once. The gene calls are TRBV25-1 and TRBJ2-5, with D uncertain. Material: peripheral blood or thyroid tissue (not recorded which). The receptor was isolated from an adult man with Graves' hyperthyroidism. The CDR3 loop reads CASRVKLGPRETQYF. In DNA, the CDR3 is TGTGCCAGCAGAGTCAAGTTAGGGCCAAGAGAGACCCAGTACTTC.